Below are 3 T cell receptor beta chains sequenced from a single sample in a study of T cells in localized non-small cell lung cancer. Sequencing was performed with immunoSEQ multiplex PCR; in TCRdb, only in-frame clones are kept and a portion is missing. Here the sample spans fewer than 25,000 clones, 80% to 90% being singletons. Sequenced material: peripheral blood, taken before any cancer treatment. The receptors stem from an older male donor with stage I squamous cell lung carcinoma.

The CDR3 coding sequence is TGTGCCAGTAGTATAGGCACGGGTATATCCTACGAGCAGTACTTC. Translated: CASSIGTGISYEQYF. The chain carries TRBV19 and TRBJ2-7, with D uncertain. This CDR3 comprises 15 residues. V lost 1 base to trimming and J lost 1 base, with 11 bases between them. Per the germline V gene, CDR1 is LNHDA and CDR2 is SQIVND (reference sequence).

This chain links TRBV5-1 with TRBJ1-1; D call uncertain. Trimming left V 0 bases short and J 1 base short, with 10 bases between. The CDR3 consists of 15 residues. Germline CDR1 is SGHRS and CDR2 is YFSETQ. DNA for the CDR3: TGCGCCAGCAGCTTGGGGCCAGGTGGGAACACTGAAGCTTTCTTT. This encodes CASSLGPGGNTEAFF. Filled out from reference TRBV5-1 and TRBJ1-1, the complete variable domain reads KAGVTQTPRYLIKTRGQQVTLSCSPISGHRSVSWYQQTPGQGLQFLFEYFSETQRNKGNFPGRFSGRQFSNSRSEMNVSTLELGDSALYLCASSLGPGGNTEAFFGQGTRLTVV.

This clone was counted only a few times. The chain joins TRBV5-4 to TRBJ1-2, with TRBD1 matching 10 bases. Germline trimming cut 5 bases from V and 7 bases from J; bases unmatched to any gene: 11. The CDR3 length is 15 residues. Germline CDR1 is SGHNT and CDR2 is YYREEE (reference sequence). For the CDR3, the DNA is TGTGCCAGCAGACTGACAGGGGGCGCGGAAGGTGGCTACACCTTC. As protein: CASRLTGGAEGGYTF.